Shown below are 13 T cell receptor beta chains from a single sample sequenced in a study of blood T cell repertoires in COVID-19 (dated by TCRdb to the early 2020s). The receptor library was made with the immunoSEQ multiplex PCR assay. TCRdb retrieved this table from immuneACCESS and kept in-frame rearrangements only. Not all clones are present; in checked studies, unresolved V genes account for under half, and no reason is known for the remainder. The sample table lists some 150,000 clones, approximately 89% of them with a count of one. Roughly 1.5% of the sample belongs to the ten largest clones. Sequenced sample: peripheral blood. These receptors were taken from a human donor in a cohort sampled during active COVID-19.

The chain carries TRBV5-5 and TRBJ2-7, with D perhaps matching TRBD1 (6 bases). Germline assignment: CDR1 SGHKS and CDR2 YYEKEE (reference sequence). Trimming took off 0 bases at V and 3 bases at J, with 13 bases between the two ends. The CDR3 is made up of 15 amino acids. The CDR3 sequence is CASSLAAGALYEQYF. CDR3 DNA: TGTGCCAGCAGCTTGGCCGCAGGGGCCCTCTACGAGCAGTACTTC.

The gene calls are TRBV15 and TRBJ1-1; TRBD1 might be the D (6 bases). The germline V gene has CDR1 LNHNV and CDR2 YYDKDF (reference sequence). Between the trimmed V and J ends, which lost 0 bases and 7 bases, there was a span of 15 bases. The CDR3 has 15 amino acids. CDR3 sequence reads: CATSRDPRGADEAFF. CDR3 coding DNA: TGTGCCACCAGCAGAGATCCCCGGGGGGCAGATGAAGCTTTCTTT.

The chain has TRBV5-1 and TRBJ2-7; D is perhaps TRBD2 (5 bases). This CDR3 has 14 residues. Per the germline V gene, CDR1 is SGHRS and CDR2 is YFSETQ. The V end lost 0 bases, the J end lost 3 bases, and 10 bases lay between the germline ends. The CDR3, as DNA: TGCGCCAGCAGCTTGGCCAGCGGAGACTACGAGCAGTACTTC. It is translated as CASSLASGDYEQYF.

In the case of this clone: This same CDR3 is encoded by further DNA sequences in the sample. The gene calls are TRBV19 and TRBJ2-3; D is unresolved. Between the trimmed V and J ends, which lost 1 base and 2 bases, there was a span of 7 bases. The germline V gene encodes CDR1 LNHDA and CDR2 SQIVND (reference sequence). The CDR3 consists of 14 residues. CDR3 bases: TGTGCCAGTAGTATAGGTCCACTCACAGATACGCAGTATTTT. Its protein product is CASSIGPLTDTQYF.

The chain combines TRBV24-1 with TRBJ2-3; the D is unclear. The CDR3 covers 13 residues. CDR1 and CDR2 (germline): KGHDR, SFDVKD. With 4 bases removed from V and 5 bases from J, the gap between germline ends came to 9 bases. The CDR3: CATSDAVGDTQYF. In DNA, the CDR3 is TGTGCCACCAGTGACGCGGTAGGAGATACGCAGTATTTT.

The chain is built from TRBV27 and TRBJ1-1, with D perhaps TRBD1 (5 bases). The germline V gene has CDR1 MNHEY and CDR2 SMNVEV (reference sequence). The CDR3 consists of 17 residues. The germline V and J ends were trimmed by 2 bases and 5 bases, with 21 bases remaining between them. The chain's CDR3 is CASSLGRAGRLETEAFF. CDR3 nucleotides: TGTGCCAGCAGTTTAGGTAGGGCAGGGCGTCTGGAAACTGAAGCTTTCTTT.

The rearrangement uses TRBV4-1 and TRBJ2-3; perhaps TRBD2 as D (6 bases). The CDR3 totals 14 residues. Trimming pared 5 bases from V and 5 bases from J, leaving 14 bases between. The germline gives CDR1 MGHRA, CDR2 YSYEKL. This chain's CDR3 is CASSALTGVDTQYF. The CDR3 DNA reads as TGCGCCAGCAGCGCCTTAACGGGGGTAGATACGCAGTATTTT.

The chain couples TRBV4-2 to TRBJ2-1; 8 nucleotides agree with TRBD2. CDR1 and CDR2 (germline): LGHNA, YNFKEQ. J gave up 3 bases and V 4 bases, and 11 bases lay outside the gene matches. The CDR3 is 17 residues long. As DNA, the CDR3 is TGTGCCAGCAGCCGAAATCAACTAGCGGACTTCTACAATGAGCAGTTCTTC. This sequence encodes CASSRNQLADFYNEQFF.

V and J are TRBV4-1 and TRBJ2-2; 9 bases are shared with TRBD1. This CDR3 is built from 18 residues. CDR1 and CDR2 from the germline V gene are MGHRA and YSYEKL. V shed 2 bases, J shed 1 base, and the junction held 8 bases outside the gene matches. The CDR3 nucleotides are TGCGCCAGCAGCCAAATTATGGCGGGACAGGGGAACACCGGGGAGCTGTTTTTT. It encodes CASSQIMAGQGNTGELFF.

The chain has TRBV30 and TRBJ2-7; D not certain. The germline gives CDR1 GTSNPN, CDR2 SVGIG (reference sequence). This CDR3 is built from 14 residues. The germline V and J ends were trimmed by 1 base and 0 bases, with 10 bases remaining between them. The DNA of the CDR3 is TGTGCCTGGAGTGGTTTAGATTTCTCCTACGAGCAGTACTTC. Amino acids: CAWSGLDFSYEQYF.

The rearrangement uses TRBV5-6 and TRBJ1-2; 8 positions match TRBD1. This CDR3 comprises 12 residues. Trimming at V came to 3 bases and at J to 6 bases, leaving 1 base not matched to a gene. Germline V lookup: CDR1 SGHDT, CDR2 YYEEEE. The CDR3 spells CASSSTGDGYTF. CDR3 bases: TGTGCCAGCAGCTCGACAGGGGATGGCTACACCTTC.

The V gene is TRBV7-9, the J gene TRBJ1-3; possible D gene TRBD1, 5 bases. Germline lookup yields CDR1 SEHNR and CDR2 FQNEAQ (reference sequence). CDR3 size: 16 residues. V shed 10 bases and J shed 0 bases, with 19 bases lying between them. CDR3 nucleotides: TGTGCCATCTGGGGGGAATACAGGTCCTCTGGAAACACCATATATTTT. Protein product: CAIWGEYRSSGNTIYF.

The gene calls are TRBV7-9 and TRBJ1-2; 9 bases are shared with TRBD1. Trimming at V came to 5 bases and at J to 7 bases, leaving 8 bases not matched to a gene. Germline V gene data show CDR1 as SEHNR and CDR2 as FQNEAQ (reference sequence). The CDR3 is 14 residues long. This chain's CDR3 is CASSKRTGDFGYTF. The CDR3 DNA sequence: TGTGCCAGCAGCAAAAGGACAGGGGATTTTGGCTACACCTTC.